This passage covers 25 T cell receptor beta chains from one sample sequenced in a study of early T cells in non-severe SARS-CoV-2 infection. TCRdb itself ran the 5' RACE reads through MiXCR, one entry per CDR3 protein. The table records more than 90,000 distinct CDR3 sequences, around 14% of them present only once. Material for sequencing was whole blood. These receptors came from an adult who was a healthcare worker with PCR-confirmed SARS-CoV-2 infection or an uninfected control (not recorded which).

This chain connects TRBV7-9 to TRBJ2-3, with D perhaps matching TRBD2 (6 bases). CDR3 length: 15 amino acids. Germline lookup yields CDR1 SEHNR and CDR2 FQNEAQ (reference sequence). Deletions cut 6 bases from V and 1 base from J, with 14 bases between. The CDR3 nucleotides are TGTGCCAGCAGTAGAGGGGACTCGGGCACAGATACGCAGTATTTT. It encodes CASSRGDSGTDTQYF. The full variable domain, rest sourced from reference TRBV7-9 and TRBJ2-3, is DTGVSQNPRHKITKRGQNVTFRCDPISEHNRLYWYRQTLGQGPEFLTYFQNEAQLEKSRLLSDRFSAERPKGSFSTLEIQRTEQGDSAMYLCASSRGDSGTDTQYFGPGTRLTVL.

This clonotype showed up many times. The CDR3 region is CASSLNPPDRDGYTF. The CDR3 coding sequence is TGTGCCAGCAGTTTAAACCCCCCGGACAGGGACGGCTACACCTTC. The chain uses TRBV28 and TRBJ1-2; 8 bases agree with TRBD1. Germline CDR1 and CDR2: MDHEN and SYDVKM. V lost 2 bases, J lost 8 bases, and 10 bases stayed unmatched. This CDR3 is 15 amino acids long.

This clonotype was counted ten times or more. One end of the junction does not line up with germline, which may come from a read error. V usage is TRBV6-2 or TRBV6-3 and J usage is TRBJ1-2; D is unclear. The germline gives CDR1 MNHEY, CDR2 SVGEGT. The CDR3 is made up of 10 amino acids. This chain's CDR3 is CASSSIAPLF. CDR3 DNA: TGTGCCAGCAGTTCCATCGCGCCACTCTTC.

The rearrangement uses TRBV6-5 and TRBJ2-2; D remains ambiguous. The germline gives CDR1 MNHEY, CDR2 SVGAGI. The CDR3 runs to 11 residues. V shed 5 bases and J shed 9 bases, with 7 bases lying between them. This chain's CDR3 is CASSLGRELFF. CDR3 bases: TGTGCCAGCAGTCTCGGCAGGGAGCTGTTTTTT.

Here the CDR3 reads CASSKGGEKMNTEAFF. For the CDR3, the DNA is TGTGCCAGCAGCAAAGGTGGGGAGAAAATGAACACTGAAGCTTTCTTT. The chain recombines TRBV21-1 with TRBJ1-1. TRBV21-1 is a pseudogene locus. CDR3 length: 16 residues.

Details on this clonotype: Possible read error: a much larger clone is one base away. The chain uses TRBV28 and TRBJ2-7; D may be TRBD2 (6 bases). The length of the CDR3 is 12 residues. Trimming cost V 5 bases and J 7 bases, with 12 bases left between them. The germline gives CDR1 MDHEN, CDR2 SYDVKM. Here the CDR3 reads CASSRWGVEQYF. DNA of the CDR3: TGTGCCAGCAGTCGCTGGGGGGTAGAGCAGTACTTC.

This clonotype was detected once. V and J are TRBV4-2 and TRBJ1-4; no reliable D call. The CDR3 sequence is 17 residues long. The germline gives CDR1 LGHNA, CDR2 YNFKEQ. V was clipped by 0 bases and J by 5 bases, with 16 bases between them. In nucleotides, the CDR3 is TGTGCCAGCAGCCAAGAACGGGTGCTCTTGCTAAATGAAAAACTGTTTTTT. It encodes CASSQERVLLLNEKLFF.

In this sample, this clonotype turned up a few times. This chain uses TRBV29-1 with TRBJ2-7; a weak D match, TRBD1 (5 bases). The V end was cut by 1 base, the J end by 1 base, with 14 bases between. Germline values: CDR1 SQVTM, CDR2 ANQGSEA. The CDR3 is 15 amino acids. Here the CDR3 DNA reads TGCAGCGTTGAAGGGCAGCAGGGTTATTCCTACGAGCAGTACTTC. The encoded protein is CSVEGQQGYSYEQYF.

This clonotype has at least ten counts. The chain joins TRBV10-3 to TRBJ1-1; D gene ambiguous. V lost 0 bases and J lost 2, with 16 bases in between. The germline CDR1 and CDR2 sequences are ENHRY and SYGVKD. The CDR3 has 17 residues. The CDR3 DNA reads TGTGCCATCAGTGAGTCGACGTTTTGGGGATTAAACACTGAAGCTTTCTTT. Protein: CAISESTFWGLNTEAFF.

The chain is built from TRBV12-3 or TRBV12-4 and TRBJ1-5; D is undetermined. The CDR3 contains 12 residues. Trimming removed 6 bases at V and 0 bases at J, with 3 bases between. The CDR3 loop is CASRYSNQPQHF. The CDR3, as DNA: TGTGCCAGCAGGTATAGCAATCAGCCCCAGCATTTT.

This chain joins TRBV27 and TRBJ2-7; TRBD1 aligns across 7 bases. Germline trimming cut 10 bases from V and 0 bases from J; bases unmatched to any gene: 6. CDR1 and CDR2 (germline): MNHEY, SMNVEV (reference sequence). The CDR3 is made up of 13 amino acids. CDR3: CATMGQNSYEQYF. The CDR3 nucleotides read TGTGCCACGATGGGACAGAACTCCTACGAGCAGTACTTC.

This clonotype was found many times. The genes are TRBV11-2 and TRBJ2-5; 10 nucleotides align to TRBD2. The trim removed 1 base at V and 5 bases at J, leaving 7 bases unmatched. This CDR3 is built from 16 residues. The germline CDR1 and CDR2 sequences are SGHAT and FQNNGV. Written as DNA, the CDR3 is TGTGCCAGCAGCTTAGTGCCAGCGGGGGGGCTGGAGACCCAGTACTTC. It is translated as CASSLVPAGGLETQYF.

The chain carries TRBV6-2 or TRBV6-3 and TRBJ1-5; maybe TRBD1 (5 bases). Trimming cost V 5 bases and J 5 bases, with 10 bases left between them. Germline lookup yields CDR1 MNHEY and CDR2 SVGEGT. The CDR3 is 13 residues long. The CDR3 loop reads CASSPGLHQPQHF. For the CDR3, the DNA is TGTGCCAGCAGTCCGGGACTTCATCAGCCCCAGCATTTT.

This clonotype has just a few counts. This rearrangement joins TRBV3-1 to TRBJ2-7, with 8 bases aligning to TRBD1. V lost 3 bases and J lost 0; bases outside the gene matches: 4. CDR1 LGHDT and CDR2 YNNKEL come from the germline V gene (reference sequence). The CDR3 runs to 15 residues. CDR3 amino acids: CASSHRDRSSYEQYF. The CDR3 DNA reads TGTGCCAGCAGCCACCGGGACAGGAGCTCCTACGAGCAGTACTTC.

This clonotype was seen many times. This chain connects TRBV20-1 to TRBJ2-3; 8 bases are shared with TRBD2. Per the germline V gene, CDR1 is DFQATT and CDR2 is SNEGSKA (reference sequence). Trimming at V came to 6 bases and at J to 0 bases, leaving 5 bases not matched to a gene. The CDR3 is made up of 14 amino acids. This CDR3 reads CSALAGSSTDTQYF. The CDR3 DNA follows: TGCAGTGCGTTAGCGGGATCCAGCACAGATACGCAGTATTTT.

This clonotype has ten or more counts. This chain uses TRBV9 with TRBJ1-3; D is ambiguous. V lost 2 bases and J 4 bases, leaving 16 bases between the germline ends. The CDR3 has 16 amino acids. Germline V gene sequence: CDR1 SGDLS, CDR2 YYNGEE. CDR3 in DNA: TGTGCCAGCAGCGTCCGCGATGGATTCATCGGAAACACCATATATTTT. This sequence encodes CASSVRDGFIGNTIYF.

Concerning this clonotype itself: An end of the junction differs from the germline gene, which may be a read error. The chain joins TRBV12-3 or TRBV12-4 to TRBJ1-2; maybe TRBD1 (6 bases). The CDR3 is 14 residues long. CDR3 loop: CASSLSRGPYGHTF. CDR3 sequence (DNA): TGTGCCAGCAGTTTGAGCAGGGGCCCCTATGGCCACACCTTC.

This clonotype appeared a few times. The chain is built from TRBV29-1 and TRBJ2-5, with 7 nucleotides matching TRBD1. The germline gives CDR1 SQVTM, CDR2 ANQGSEA. The CDR3 is 12 residues long. With 6 bases clipped from V and 4 bases from J, the junction kept 5 bases outside the gene matches. CDR3 region: CSVTTGLETQYF. CDR3 DNA sequence: TGCAGCGTGACGACAGGGTTAGAGACCCAGTACTTC.

The J gene is TRBJ2-7, the V gene TRBV5-1, with 8 bases aligning to TRBD1. The germline CDR1 and CDR2 sequences are SGHRS and YFSETQ. The V segment lost 4 bases and the J segment 3 bases; nucleotides outside the gene matches: 3. The CDR3 has 13 residues. The CDR3 loop is CASSKDRVYEQYF. CDR3 coding DNA: TGCGCCAGCAGCAAGGACAGGGTCTACGAGCAGTACTTC.

This clonotype occurred many times. V gene TRBV20-1 combines with J gene TRBJ2-2, with a possible D match to TRBD2 (7 bases). Germline assignment: CDR1 DFQATT and CDR2 SNEGSKA (reference sequence). The CDR3 spans 15 residues. The V gene lost 6 bases and the J gene lost 4 bases, with 18 bases spanning the gap. DNA for the CDR3: TGCAGTGCCGGGGGAGGGGGTCCGATCACCGGGGAGCTGTTTTTT. This encodes CSAGGGGPITGELFF.

This clonotype has at least ten counts. V gene TRBV12-3 or TRBV12-4 combines with J gene TRBJ2-7; D unclear. The CDR3 runs 14 residues. V was cut by 1 base and J by 5 bases, with 12 bases left in between. The CDR3 sequence is CASSLVPLADEQYF. As DNA, the CDR3 is TGTGCCAGCAGTTTAGTTCCTCTGGCAGACGAGCAGTACTTC.

The chain joins TRBV7-6 to TRBJ2-3; 7 bases map to TRBD2. The CDR3 contains 16 residues. From germline, CDR1 is SGHVS and CDR2 FNYEAQ. Trimming removed 2 bases from V and 2 bases from J; junction bases left unmatched: 7. CDR3 DNA sequence: TGTGCCAGCAGCTTATCTAGGCGGGGGACCACAGATACGCAGTATTTT. The encoded protein is CASSLSRRGTTDTQYF.

This clonotype came up many times. The chain joins TRBV29-1 to TRBJ1-1, with 9 bases fitting TRBD1. Germline CDR1 SQVTM, CDR2 ANQGSEA. With 7 bases clipped from V and 2 bases from J, the junction kept 8 bases outside the gene matches. This CDR3 comprises 14 residues. Written as DNA, the CDR3 is TGCAGCGGGGGACAGGGCCCGCCAAACACTGAAGCTTTCTTT. As protein: CSGGQGPPNTEAFF.

This clonotype was observed at least ten times. The rearrangement links TRBV7-6 to TRBJ2-7, with no clear D. The CDR3 loop spans 15 amino acids. Germline lookup yields CDR1 SGHVS and CDR2 FNYEAQ. Trimming cost V 2 bases and J 4 bases, with 15 bases left between them. DNA of the CDR3: TGTGCCAGCAGCTTATTACCAATTCCTGATTACGAGCAGTACTTC. Amino acids: CASSLLPIPDYEQYF.

The rearrangement joins TRBV29-1 to TRBJ2-1; either TRBD1 or TRBD2 may fit D (5 bases each). The CDR3 length is 14 residues. CDR1 is SQVTM, CDR2 ANQGSEA, per germline. The V gene lost 6 bases and the J gene lost 4 bases, with 16 bases spanning the gap. The CDR3 sequence is CSVQAGSTYNEQFF. CDR3 in DNA: TGCAGCGTGCAAGCAGGGAGCACTTACAATGAGCAGTTCTTC.